This TCR beta chain was recovered during a study of response to subunit inactivated influenza vaccine. Study findings and constraints: New T cells are recruited in small numbers by each seasonal influenza vaccination, according to the authors' suggestion.

TCRdb ran MiXCR on the RT-PCR reads and lists one entry per CDR3 protein. The sample shows 750,000 to 850,000 distinct CDR3 sequences, about a fifth of them seen only once. The CDR3 spans 15 residues. The germline CDR1 and CDR2 sequences are DFQATT and SNEGSKA (reference sequence). Trimming cost V 4 bases and J 4 bases; bases outside gene matches: 10. This clonotype was seen a few times. The target antigen is unknown. The sample was PBMCs from blood, taken 4 to 6 days after vaccination. The clonotype comes from a man aged 45-60 years who received an inactivated influenza vaccine. The genes are TRBV20-1 and TRBJ1-5; 7 positions match TRBD1. The CDR3 reads CSAINPGQKNQPQHF. The DNA of the CDR3 is TGCAGTGCTATAAATCCGGGACAGAAGAATCAGCCCCAGCATTTT.